What follows are 27 T cell receptor beta chains derived from one specimen sequenced in a study of EBV T-cell therapy then PD-1 blockade in nasopharyngeal carcinoma. What these receptors recognize is not known. Data came from immunoSEQ multiplex PCR; TCRdb stores just in-frame clones and leaves some out. The sample consists of roughly 16,000 clones, over 80% of them appearing once. Noted treatment: AdE1-LMPpoly-expanded autologous EBV-specific T-cell therapy followed by anti-PD-1 nivolumab. Sample: CD8+ T cells from blood, taken at day 0 from a patient whose treatment included autologous EBV-specific T cells and nivolumab. The source of these receptors is a man between 35 and 55 years old with nasopharyngeal carcinoma.

This clone was seen once. The V gene is TRBV29-1, the J gene TRBJ1-2; no reliable D call. With 2 bases removed from V and 5 bases from J, the gap between germline ends came to 9 bases. The CDR3 runs 12 residues. CDR1 is SQVTM and CDR2 is ANQGSEA in the germline V gene. CDR3 bases: TGCAGCGTTGAATTACGGGAGTATGGCTACACCTTC. Translation gives CSVELREYGYTF.

This chain connects TRBV10-3 to TRBJ2-7; 8 bases match TRBD2. V was pared by 0 bases and J by 4 bases, with 8 bases of the junction left unmatched. The germline V gene encodes CDR1 ENHRY and CDR2 SYGVKD. This CDR3 has 16 amino acids. The CDR3 region has the DNA TGTGCCATCAGTGAGTCGACTAGCGTCATATATTACGAGCAGTACTTC. Amino acids: CAISESTSVIYYEQYF.

The chain combines TRBV4-3 with TRBJ2-1; D is unclear. Germline CDR1 and CDR2: LGHNA and YSLEER. This CDR3 spans 13 amino acids. V lost 0 bases to trimming and J lost 7 bases, with 7 bases between them. In DNA, the CDR3 is TGCGCCAGCAGCCAAGAGGGATGGAATGAGCAGTTCTTC. Protein: CASSQEGWNEQFF.

This clone appeared a few times. CDR3 amino acids: CASSEGGESEKLFF. The CDR3 region has the DNA TGTGCCAGCAGTGAGGGGGGGGAGAGTGAAAAACTGTTTTTT. This chain joins TRBV6-1 and TRBJ1-4; perhaps TRBD1 as D (5 bases). The CDR3 spans 14 residues. V gave up 3 bases and J gave up 7 bases, with 12 bases separating them. CDR1 and CDR2 (germline): MNHNS, SASEGT.

The sample holds one count of this clone. This rearrangement joins TRBV7-2 to TRBJ2-1; no clear D. The CDR3 spans 14 residues. CDR1 and CDR2 (germline): SGHTA, FQGNSA. Trimming removed 1 base from V and 6 bases from J, with 10 bases in between. The CDR3 reads CASSLVRYGNEQFF. CDR3 DNA sequence: TGTGCCAGCAGCTTAGTGCGATATGGCAATGAGCAGTTCTTC.

This clone was seen a few times. The genes are TRBV9 and TRBJ2-1; D remains ambiguous. Germline-derived CDR1 and CDR2 are SGDLS and YYNGEE. CDR3 size: 14 residues. V shed 1 base and J shed 5 bases, with 10 bases lying between them. This chain's CDR3 is CASSVFPIDNEQFF. CDR3 nucleotide sequence: TGTGCCAGCAGCGTATTCCCTATTGACAATGAGCAGTTCTTC.

The DNA for the CDR3 is TGTGCCAGCAGCGTAGACCAGAGCTCCTACAATGAGCAGTTCTTC. This sequence encodes CASSVDQSSYNEQFF. The V call is TRBV9, the J call TRBJ2-1; D is unclear. CDR1 and CDR2 (germline): SGDLS, YYNGEE. This CDR3 is built from 15 residues. V lost 0 bases and J lost 0, with 7 bases in between.

This clone was counted once. This sequence joins TRBV7-9 and TRBJ2-5; D possibly corresponds to TRBD1 (5 bases). Trimming stripped 5 bases from V and 0 bases from J, with 7 bases between. CDR3 length equals 13 residues. CDR1 is SEHNR, CDR2 FQNEAQ, per germline (reference sequence). Here the CDR3 reads CASSQQDQETQYF. CDR3 sequence (DNA): TGTGCCAGCAGCCAACAGGACCAAGAGACCCAGTACTTC. Combining the CDR3 with reference TRBV7-9 and TRBJ2-5 gives the whole variable domain DTGVSQNPRHKITKRGQNVTFRCDPISEHNRLYWYRQTLGQGPEFLTYFQNEAQLEKSRLLSDRFSAERPKGSFSTLEIQRTEQGDSAMYLCASSQQDQETQYFGPGTRLLVL.

This rearrangement joins TRBV27 to TRBJ2-7; weak D call: TRBD1 (5 bases). The CDR3 length is 13 residues. Between the trimmed V and J ends, which lost 5 bases and 1 base, there was a span of 9 bases. Germline loops: CDR1 MNHEY, CDR2 SMNVEV (reference sequence). CDR3 sequence reads: CASSNQGSYEQYF. The CDR3 DNA sequence: TGTGCCAGCAGTAACCAGGGATCCTACGAGCAGTACTTC.

V gene TRBV6-1 combines with J gene TRBJ1-6; 8 nucleotides match TRBD1. With V trimmed by 2 bases and J by 6 bases, 15 bases remained unmatched. This CDR3 contains 19 residues. CDR1 and CDR2 (germline): MNHNS, SASEGT. CDR3 in DNA: TGTGCCAGCAGTGAAATCTGGGCAGGGGGCCGTCCTCCTAATTCACCCCTCCACTTT. Translated: CASSEIWAGGRPPNSPLHF.

This rearrangement joins TRBV5-5 to TRBJ1-5; weak D call: TRBD1 (6 bases). This CDR3 spans 16 amino acids. The germline V and J ends were trimmed by 1 base and 1 base, with 12 bases remaining between them. Germline lookup yields CDR1 SGHKS and CDR2 YYEKEE (reference sequence). DNA of the CDR3: TGTGCCAGCAGCTTGAGGGGGGGCAGCAGCAATCAGCCCCAGCATTTT. This codes for CASSLRGGSSNQPQHF.

This clone ranks as hyperexpanded. The chain is built from TRBV19 and TRBJ1-5; D unresolved. The germline gives CDR1 LNHDA, CDR2 SQIVND (reference sequence). The CDR3 runs 19 residues. Trimming pared 8 bases from V and 0 bases from J, leaving 26 bases between. CDR3: CASRLLRVGGVYSNQPQHF. CDR3 bases: TGTGCCAGTCGACTATTGAGGGTGGGTGGGGTTTATAGCAATCAGCCCCAGCATTTT.

This clone was observed a single time. The chain has TRBV4-3 and TRBJ2-7; D possibly corresponds to TRBD2 (6 bases). The CDR3 contains 15 residues. Germline V gene lookup returns CDR1 LGHNA and CDR2 YSLEER. V lost 3 bases and J 2 bases, leaving 14 bases between the germline ends. CDR3 nucleotides: TGCGCCAGCAGCCATTTCCGGGGGTCCCCCTACGAGCAGTACTTC. Translated, it gives CASSHFRGSPYEQYF.

This rearrangement joins TRBV6-1 to TRBJ2-7, with TRBD1 identical over 8 bases. CDR3 length: 15 residues. CDR1 is MNHNS and CDR2 is SASEGT in the germline V gene. Germline trimming cut 3 bases from V and 2 bases from J; bases unmatched to any gene: 6. In DNA form, the CDR3 reads TGTGCCAGCAGTGAGCGGACAGGGCCGACCTACGAGCAGTACTTC. Translation: CASSERTGPTYEQYF.

The chain couples TRBV6-4 to TRBJ2-2; 13 bases align to TRBD2. The V gene's germline CDR1 is MRHNA and CDR2 SNTAGT. Trimming took 2 bases from V and 3 from J; bases not matched to a gene: 3. The CDR3 totals 17 residues. CDR3 sequence (DNA): TGTGCCAGCAGTGACCACGGACTAGCGGGGGACACCGGGGAGCTGTTTTTT. It is translated as CASSDHGLAGDTGELFF.

The rearrangement joins TRBV3-1 (or the pseudogene TRBV3-2) to TRBJ2-1; 11 bases are a match to TRBD2. The CDR3 loop spans 15 amino acids. Germline loops: CDR1 LGHDT, CDR2 YNNKEL (reference sequence). V shed 6 bases and J 4 bases; nucleotides not matched to a gene: 5. CDR3 in amino acids: CASSPTSGVYNEQFF. The CDR3 nucleotides are TGTGCCAGCAGTCCGACTAGCGGGGTGTACAATGAGCAGTTCTTC.

This chain links TRBV15 with TRBJ2-3; 9 positions agree with TRBD1. The CDR3 loop spans 16 amino acids. V dropped 0 bases and J dropped 4; count of bases not matched to a gene: 5. From germline, CDR1 is LNHNV and CDR2 YYDKDF (reference sequence). CDR3 coding DNA: TGTGCCACCAGCAGAGATAGGGGACAGGGCTCAGATACGCAGTATTTT. Protein product: CATSRDRGQGSDTQYF.

The genes are TRBV28 and TRBJ2-3; weak D call: TRBD1 (5 bases). CDR1 and CDR2 from the germline V gene are MDHEN and SYDVKM. The CDR3 sequence is 14 residues long. Trimming took 2 bases from V and 2 from J, leaving 8 bases between them. CDR3 loop: CASSLDSPTDTQYF. The CDR3 bases are TGTGCCAGCAGTTTAGACAGCCCCACAGATACGCAGTATTTT. Full variable domain (missing parts from reference TRBV28 and TRBJ2-3): DVKVTQSSRYLVKRTGEKVFLECVQDMDHENMFWYRQDPGLGLRLIYFSYDVKMKEKGDIPEGYSVSREKKERFSLILESASTNQTSMYLCASSLDSPTDTQYFGPGTRLTVL.

The chain couples TRBV9 to TRBJ2-7; D is undetermined. There are 14 residues in the CDR3. CDR1 and CDR2 (germline): SGDLS, YYNGEE. V lost 0 bases and J 4 bases, leaving 11 bases between the germline ends. The CDR3 sequence: CASSVGSSLYEQYF. The CDR3 nucleotides read TGTGCCAGCAGCGTAGGCAGCTCCCTATACGAGCAGTACTTC.

The J gene is TRBJ1-6, the V gene TRBV9; D gene uncertain. The CDR3 covers 13 residues. Germline values: CDR1 SGDLS, CDR2 YYNGEE. Trimming stripped 4 bases from V and 9 bases from J, with 11 bases between. DNA for the CDR3: TGTGCCAGCAGCCCAGATGTACCTTCACCCCTCCACTTT. This gives the protein CASSPDVPSPLHF.

The chain is built from TRBV7-9 and TRBJ2-1; 7 bases are shared with TRBD1. Germline loops: CDR1 SEHNR, CDR2 FQNEAQ (reference sequence). The CDR3 length is 15 residues. J was trimmed by 5 bases and V by 5 bases; bases with no gene match: 9. The CDR3 loop is CASSAPGQFHNEQFF. CDR3 bases: TGTGCCAGCAGCGCCCCGGGACAGTTTCACAATGAGCAGTTCTTC.

V and J are TRBV28 and TRBJ2-3; D is undetermined. The CDR3 loop spans 14 amino acids. Trimming left V 7 bases short and J 8 bases short, with 19 bases between. Germline CDR1 reads MDHEN; CDR2 reads SYDVKM. Written as DNA, the CDR3 is TGTGCCAGCAACCCGGCGGCTCCCAGAGGTACGCAGTATTTT. Translating gives CASNPAAPRGTQYF.

The J gene is TRBJ2-5, the V gene TRBV4-3, with D maybe TRBD2 (6 bases). Between the trimmed V and J ends, which lost 2 bases and 2 bases, there was a span of 15 bases. In germline, CDR1 is LGHNA, CDR2 YSLEER. This CDR3 comprises 16 residues. CDR3 amino acids: CASSQLLAGTQETQYF. Written as DNA, the CDR3 is TGCGCCAGCAGCCAACTTCTGGCCGGGACTCAAGAGACCCAGTACTTC.

The chain employs TRBV4-3 and TRBJ2-1; TRBD1 agrees at 7 bases. Germline CDR1 LGHNA, CDR2 YSLEER. The CDR3 is 14 residues long. V shed 0 bases, J shed 7 bases, and the junction held 3 bases outside the gene matches. This CDR3 reads CASSQDTGVNEQFF. For the CDR3, the DNA is TGCGCCAGCAGCCAAGATACAGGGGTGAATGAGCAGTTCTTC.

The chain employs TRBV28 and TRBJ2-7, with D perhaps matching TRBD1 (5 bases). The CDR3 extends over 14 amino acids. V lost 6 bases and J lost 6, with 18 bases in between. Germline V lookup: CDR1 MDHEN, CDR2 SYDVKM. CDR3 region: CASRIETVPREQYF. CDR3 in DNA: TGTGCCAGCAGGATAGAGACAGTTCCTCGCGAGCAGTACTTC.

The J gene is TRBJ1-2, the V gene TRBV28; the D gene is possibly TRBD1 (6 bases). Germline CDR1 reads MDHEN; CDR2 reads SYDVKM. Trimming left V 8 bases short and J 6 bases short, with 28 bases between. This CDR3 has 17 residues. CDR3 coding DNA: TGTGCCAGCCGTTCGCCATCTCGGGGGCGTAACGCGAATGGCTACACCTTC. It encodes CASRSPSRGRNANGYTF.

CDR3 DNA: TGTGCCAGCAGCCAGGAGGGCATGGGAGATACGCAGTATTTT. Translated: CASSQEGMGDTQYF. The rearrangement joins TRBV3-1 (or the pseudogene TRBV3-2) to TRBJ2-3; tentative D call: TRBD2 (6 bases). This CDR3 is 14 amino acids long. The germline V gene has CDR1 LGHDT and CDR2 YNNKEL (reference sequence). V was clipped by 3 bases and J by 5 bases, with 12 bases between them.